The 20 T cell receptor beta chains listed next were all sequenced from one sample in a study of shared clonotypes between healthy human individuals. Data came from immunoSEQ multiplex PCR; TCRdb stores just in-frame clones and leaves some out. The repertoire holds about 660,000 clones, with about 74% as singletons. Sequenced material: memory CD4+ T cells sorted from blood. The subset was: CD45RA-negative fraction. These receptors all stem from a woman aged 25 to 39 in good health.

The chain carries TRBV7-7 and TRBJ2-1, with a weak D call TRBD1 (6 bases). The germline V and J ends were trimmed by 5 bases and 3 bases, with 11 bases remaining between them. Germline V gene lookup returns CDR1 SSHAT and CDR2 FNYEAQ (reference sequence). This CDR3 contains 14 residues. CDR3 in amino acids: CASSRGGVYNEQFF. As DNA, the CDR3 is TGTGCCAGCAGCAGAGGGGGAGTCTACAATGAGCAGTTCTTC.

This clone came up a few times. The chain has TRBV19 and TRBJ2-5; D gene unclear. The CDR3 sequence is 13 residues long. Germline values: CDR1 LNHDA, CDR2 SQIVND (reference sequence). V lost 4 bases and J lost 0, with 6 bases in between. The CDR3 loop reads CASSKAHQETQYF. The DNA of the CDR3 is TGTGCCAGTAGTAAGGCGCACCAAGAGACCCAGTACTTC.

Only one count was recorded for this clone. V usage is TRBV6-5 and J usage is TRBJ2-7, with 7 positions matching TRBD1. Unmatched junction bases numbered 2, after V lost 2 bases and J lost 1 base. CDR1 and CDR2 (germline): MNHEY, SVGAGI. This CDR3 comprises 14 residues. The CDR3 DNA reads as TGTGCCAGCAGTTACGAGACAGGGTCCTACGAGCAGTACTTC. This codes for CASSYETGSYEQYF.

CDR3: CASSLVRQGEYEQYF. The CDR3 region has the DNA TGCGCCAGCAGCTTGGTGCGACAGGGCGAGTACGAGCAGTACTTC. The rearrangement links TRBV5-1 to TRBJ2-5, with TRBD1 matching 7 bases. The J call is uncertain, as TRBJ2-7 better fits the DNA end. In germline, CDR1 is SGHRS, CDR2 YFSETQ. The CDR3 totals 15 residues.

This chain joins TRBV6-5 and TRBJ1-3; no clear D gene. The CDR3 has 14 amino acids. Germline V gene data show CDR1 as MNHEY and CDR2 as SVGAGI. The V and J ends lost 7 bases and 4 bases respectively, with 14 bases between them. Here the CDR3 reads CASISGPGGNTIYF. Written as DNA, the CDR3 is TGTGCCAGCATCAGCGGGCCTGGGGGAAACACCATATATTTT.

This clone came up a few times. This chain links TRBV6-5 with TRBJ2-2, with D maybe TRBD1 (6 bases). The CDR3 is 14 amino acids. Germline V CDR1 and CDR2: MNHEY, SVGAGI. V was trimmed by 5 bases and J by 4 bases, leaving 11 bases between them. The CDR3 loop reads CASSVQGITGELFF. CDR3 sequence (DNA): TGTGCCAGCAGTGTACAGGGTATCACCGGGGAGCTGTTTTTT.

This clone was picked up one time. The J gene is TRBJ2-5, the V gene TRBV29-1; D is perhaps TRBD2 (5 bases). Between the trimmed V and J ends, which lost 4 bases and 4 bases, there was a span of 10 bases. The CDR3 is made up of 12 amino acids. Germline CDR1 and CDR2: SQVTM and ANQGSEA. The CDR3 DNA reads as TGCAGCGTTGCAGGCGAGGGAGAGACCCAGTACTTC. Encoded protein: CSVAGEGETQYF.

V and J are TRBV29-1 and TRBJ2-7; the match to TRBD1 covers 8 bases. Germline-derived CDR1 and CDR2 are SQVTM and ANQGSEA. This CDR3 region has 15 residues. V was clipped by 4 bases and J by 0 bases; unmatched bases: 8. Written as DNA, the CDR3 is TGCAGCGTTGCAGGGGGCGACAGGGGCTCCTACGAGCAGTACTTC. Translating it yields CSVAGGDRGSYEQYF.

This clone was detected only a few times. This sequence joins TRBV5-1 and TRBJ2-3; 11 bases are a match to TRBD2. The germline V gene has CDR1 SGHRS and CDR2 YFSETQ. The length of the CDR3 is 17 residues. The J segment lost 2 bases and the V segment lost 4 bases, leaving 9 bases of the junction unmatched. This CDR3 is CASSKRVTSGATDTQYF. The CDR3 DNA sequence: TGCGCCAGCAGCAAGCGTGTGACTAGCGGGGCCACAGATACGCAGTATTTT.

The chain couples TRBV7-6 to TRBJ2-7; D unresolved. Germline assignment: CDR1 SGHVS and CDR2 FNYEAQ. CDR3 size: 16 residues. V gave up 0 bases and J gave up 4 bases, with 16 bases separating them. The CDR3 DNA reads TGTGCCAGCAGCTTAGCGGTAACAGCAAGTGGTTACGAGCAGTACTTC. This encodes CASSLAVTASGYEQYF. The full variable domain, in which reference TRBV7-6 and TRBJ2-7 provide the parts outside the CDR3, is GAGVSQSPRYKVTKRGQDVALRCDPISGHVSLYWYRQALGQGPEFLTYFNYEAQQDKSGLPNDRFSAERPEGSISTLTIQRTEQRDSAMYRCASSLAVTASGYEQYFGPGTRLTVT.

In its sample, this clone was seen many times. This same CDR3 is encoded by further DNA sequences in the sample. This chain joins TRBV5-1 and TRBJ2-1; 9 bases map to TRBD1. The CDR3 loop spans 15 amino acids. J was trimmed by 8 bases and V by 3 bases; bases with no gene match: 9. Germline assignment: CDR1 SGHRS and CDR2 YFSETQ. The CDR3 bases are TGCGCCAGCAGCTACAGGGGGCTTGGGAGGGATGAGCAGTTCTTC. Protein: CASSYRGLGRDEQFF.

The rearrangement joins TRBV7-6 to TRBJ1-3; D may be TRBD1 (6 bases). Trimming pared 0 bases from V and 9 bases from J, leaving 9 bases between. Germline V gene lookup returns CDR1 SGHVS and CDR2 FNYEAQ. This CDR3 region has 13 residues. CDR3 residues: CASSLARGGTIYF. DNA for the CDR3: TGTGCCAGCAGCTTAGCCAGGGGAGGCACCATATATTTT.

In the case of this clone: The same CDR3 is also encoded by other DNA sequences in this sample. V gene TRBV20-1 combines with J gene TRBJ1-2, with D unclear. The CDR3 runs to 11 residues. The V end was cut by 6 bases, the J end by 0 bases, with 5 bases between. Germline V gene lookup returns CDR1 DFQATT and CDR2 SNEGSKA (reference sequence). The CDR3 is CSATPNYGYTF. In DNA, the CDR3 is TGCAGTGCGACACCTAACTATGGCTACACCTTC.

The chain uses TRBV4-1 and TRBJ2-1; D not certain. Germline values: CDR1 MGHRA, CDR2 YSYEKL. The V and J ends lost 2 bases and 3 bases respectively, with 14 bases between them. The CDR3 runs 16 residues. CDR3 region: CASSQPGVAHYNEQFF. CDR3 nucleotide sequence: TGCGCCAGCAGCCAACCTGGAGTGGCCCACTACAATGAGCAGTTCTTC.

This clone came up many times. The chain has TRBV7-9 and TRBJ2-3, with D possibly being TRBD2 (5 bases). With 3 bases removed from V and 10 bases from J, the gap between germline ends came to 14 bases. This CDR3 spans 13 amino acids. CDR1 is SEHNR and CDR2 is FQNEAQ in the germline V gene (reference sequence). CDR3 loop: CASSFEGESPQYF. The CDR3 DNA follows: TGTGCCAGCAGCTTTGAGGGAGAGAGCCCGCAGTATTTT.

This clone was counted only a few times. This sequence joins TRBV2 and TRBJ1-2; possibly TRBD1 for D (5 bases). From germline, CDR1 is SNHLY and CDR2 FYNNEI. V was shortened by 7 bases and J by 0 bases, with 9 bases between the two germline ends. CDR3 length: 13 amino acids. Written as DNA, the CDR3 is TGTGCCAGCAAGCGGGGCTCTAACTATGGCTACACCTTC. Encoded protein: CASKRGSNYGYTF.

The J gene is TRBJ2-7, the V gene TRBV28; 9 bases align to TRBD2. The CDR3 covers 16 residues. Germline CDR1 reads MDHEN; CDR2 reads SYDVKM. J lost 9 bases, V lost 8 bases, and 20 bases had no gene match. CDR3 bases: TGTGCCAGCGGCGGAAGTGGCGGGAGGGCGGGATATGGGCAGTACTTC. It encodes CASGGSGGRAGYGQYF.

This clone has more than one count but fewer than ten. V is TRBV28 and J is TRBJ1-2; weak D call: TRBD1 (5 bases). CDR1 MDHEN and CDR2 SYDVKM come from the germline V gene. CDR3 length: 16 residues. V lost 10 bases to trimming and J lost 7 bases, with 28 bases between them. This CDR3 reads CATLPSYGGGPGGYTF. The CDR3, as DNA: TGTGCCACTTTACCTTCATACGGGGGAGGGCCAGGTGGCTACACCTTC.

The chain is built from TRBV2 and TRBJ2-3; unclear D gene. The CDR3 is made up of 12 amino acids. Trimming left V 7 bases short and J 0 bases short, with 5 bases between. Germline V lookup: CDR1 SNHLY, CDR2 FYNNEI. Written as DNA, the CDR3 is TGTGCCAGCACCCAAAGCACAGATACGCAGTATTTT. Translation: CASTQSTDTQYF.

This clone has a single count. This rearrangement joins TRBV18 to TRBJ2-7; 7 bases fit TRBD1. This CDR3 has 12 residues. Looked up from germline, CDR1 is KGHSH and CDR2 is LQKENI. Losses at the gene ends were 6 bases for V and 6 bases for J; bases not matched to a gene: 5. The CDR3 nucleotides read TGTGCCAGCTCCCATCGACAGGGCGAGCAGTACTTC. It translates to CASSHRQGEQYF.